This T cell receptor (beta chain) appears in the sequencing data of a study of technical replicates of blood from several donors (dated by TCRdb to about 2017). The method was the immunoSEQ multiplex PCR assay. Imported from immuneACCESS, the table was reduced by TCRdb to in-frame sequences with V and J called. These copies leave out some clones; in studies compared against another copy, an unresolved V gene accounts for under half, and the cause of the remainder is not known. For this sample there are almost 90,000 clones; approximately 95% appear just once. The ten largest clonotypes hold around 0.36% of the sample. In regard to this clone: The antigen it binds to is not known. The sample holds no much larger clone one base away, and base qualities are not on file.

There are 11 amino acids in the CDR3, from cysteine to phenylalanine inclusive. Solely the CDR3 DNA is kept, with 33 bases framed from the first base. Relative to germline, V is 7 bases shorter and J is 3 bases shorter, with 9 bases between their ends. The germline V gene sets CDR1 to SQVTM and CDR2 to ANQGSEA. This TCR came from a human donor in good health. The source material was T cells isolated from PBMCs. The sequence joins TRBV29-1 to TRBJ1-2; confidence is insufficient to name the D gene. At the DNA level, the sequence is TGCAGCGCCGAGGGATACTATGGCTACACCTTC. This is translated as CSAEGYYGYTF.